A single sample gave rise to the 27 T cell receptor beta chains below, sequenced in a study of blood T cell repertoires in COVID-19. Using immunoSEQ multiplex PCR, the repertoire was profiled, and TCRdb retains in-frame clones only, with some absent. Of over 70,000 clones in the sample, around 77% were seen once. Sequenced: peripheral blood. Receptor source: a man between 70 and 80 years old with COVID-19, enrolled during active disease.

The chain combines TRBV12-1 with TRBJ2-7; the table calls TRBD2, which could not be checked here. TRBV12-1 is shown as a pseudogene. This CDR3 region has 15 residues. CDR3 amino acids: CASSFGPSGRNEQYF. In nucleotides, the CDR3 is TGTGCCAGCAGCTTTGGCCCTAGCGGGAGGAACGAGCAGTACTTC.

This chain joins TRBV10-1 and TRBJ1-1; TRBD1 agrees at 8 bases. V shed 4 bases and J 2 bases; nucleotides not matched to a gene: 6. The V gene's germline CDR1 is WNHNN and CDR2 SYGVQD (reference sequence). The CDR3 runs 15 residues. The DNA for the CDR3 is TGCGCCAGCAGTGTCCAGGGGGCCTGTAACACTGAAGCTTTCTTT. This sequence encodes CASSVQGACNTEAFF.

The rearrangement joins TRBV3-1 (or the pseudogene TRBV3-2) to TRBJ1-3, with D maybe TRBD1 (6 bases). From germline, CDR1 is LGHDT and CDR2 YNNKEL (reference sequence). V dropped 6 bases and J dropped 1 base, with 10 bases sitting between them. CDR3 length: 14 residues. The CDR3 spells CASRQQGSGNTIYF. The CDR3 DNA follows: TGTGCCAGCAGACAACAGGGTTCTGGAAACACCATATATTTT.

This clone was detected once. This chain uses TRBV19 with TRBJ1-5; D is unclear. CDR3 length equals 15 residues. CDR1 and CDR2 (germline): LNHDA, SQIVND (reference sequence). Trimming removed 1 base from V and 4 bases from J, with 11 bases in between. The CDR3 sequence: CASSIGNSINQPQHF. The DNA for the CDR3 is TGTGCCAGTAGTATAGGAAACAGTATTAATCAGCCCCAGCATTTT.

This chain uses TRBV9 with TRBJ2-7; 7 nucleotides agree with TRBD1. From germline, CDR1 is SGDLS and CDR2 YYNGEE. Losses at the gene ends were 3 bases for V and 2 bases for J; bases not matched to a gene: 8. CDR3 length: 15 amino acids. CDR3 in DNA: TGTGCCAGCAGCGGAGGAAACAGGGGCGCCTACGAGCAGTACTTC. Translated: CASSGGNRGAYEQYF. Full variable domain (missing parts from reference TRBV9 and TRBJ2-7): DSGVTQTPKHLITATGQRVTLRCSPRSGDLSVYWYQQSLDQGLQFLIQYYNGEERAKGNILERFSAQQFPDLHSELNLSSLELGDSALYFCASSGGNRGAYEQYFGPGTRLTVT.

The V call is TRBV7-2, the J call TRBJ1-2; TRBD1 is a possible D gene (5 bases). CDR1 SGHTA and CDR2 FQGNSA come from the germline V gene. Between the trimmed V and J ends, which lost 1 base and 2 bases, there was a span of 8 bases. This CDR3 has 14 residues. CDR3 protein: CASSLEGLNYGYTF. The CDR3 coding sequence is TGTGCCAGCAGCTTAGAGGGACTCAACTATGGCTACACCTTC.

Only one count was recorded for this clone. The chain employs TRBV6-5 and TRBJ1-3; the match to TRBD1 covers 9 bases. The CDR3 totals 15 residues. Looked up from germline, CDR1 is MNHEY and CDR2 is SVGAGI. The junction had 4 bases not matched to a gene; V was cut back by 5 bases and J by 2 bases. The CDR3 DNA follows: TGTGCCAGCAGTAAGGGACAGGGAACTGGAAACACCATATATTTT. This codes for CASSKGQGTGNTIYF.

This clone was observed once. V and J are TRBV19 and TRBJ1-5, with TRBD1 as a possible D gene (6 bases). V was clipped by 6 bases and J by 3 bases, with 18 bases between them. Looked up from germline, CDR1 is LNHDA and CDR2 is SQIVND (reference sequence). This CDR3 is built from 16 residues. The CDR3 sequence is CASSTPGQYLNQPQHF. For the CDR3, the DNA is TGTGCCAGTAGCACACCGGGACAATATCTCAATCAGCCCCAGCATTTT. Supplemented by reference TRBV19 and TRBJ1-5, the full variable domain reads DGGITQSPKYLFRKEGQNVTLSCEQNLNHDAMYWYRQDPGQGLRLIYYSQIVNDFQKGDIAEGYSVSREKKESFPLTVTSAQKNPTAFYLCASSTPGQYLNQPQHFGDGTRLSIL.

This clone occurred once. Written as DNA, the CDR3 is TGTGCCAGCAGCTTAGTTGGCGGGTACACAGATACGCAGTATTTT. It is translated as CASSLVGGYTDTQYF. The genes are TRBV7-2 and TRBJ2-3; maybe TRBD2 (5 bases). The CDR3 has 15 residues. Germline CDR1 is SGHTA and CDR2 is FQGNSA. The V end was cut by 1 base, the J end by 2 bases, with 10 bases between.

The gene calls are TRBV14 and TRBJ2-4; D remains ambiguous. V dropped 0 bases and J dropped 6 bases, with 6 bases sitting between them. This CDR3 comprises 13 residues. Germline-derived CDR1 and CDR2 are SGHDN and FVKESK. As DNA, the CDR3 is TGTGCCAGCAGCCAAGAAGAGAGAAACATTCAGTACTTC. It codes for CASSQEERNIQYF.

J is TRBJ2-3 and V is TRBV5-3; 8 bases agree with TRBD1. TRBV5-3 falls under the ORF class, with uncertain function. V dropped 4 bases and J dropped 3; count of bases not matched to a gene: 13. The CDR3 sequence is 17 residues long. As DNA, the CDR3 is TGTGCCAGAAGCCTCACCCGGACAGGGAGTGGGACAGATACGCAGTATTTT. This translates into CARSLTRTGSGTDTQYF.

This clone was seen a single time. The gene calls are TRBV9 and TRBJ2-7; D unresolved. Germline lookup yields CDR1 SGDLS and CDR2 YYNGEE. The CDR3 runs 14 residues. With 0 bases removed from V and 6 bases from J, the gap between germline ends came to 13 bases. The CDR3 spells CASSVGRFLSEQYF. CDR3 DNA: TGTGCCAGCAGCGTAGGTCGATTCCTTAGCGAGCAGTACTTC.

The chain combines TRBV9 with TRBJ2-1; TRBD2 matches 11 bases. Losses at the gene ends were 4 bases for V and 1 base for J; bases not matched to a gene: 4. The germline V gene encodes CDR1 SGDLS and CDR2 YYNGEE. There are 16 residues in the CDR3. CDR3 residues: CASSLGTSGSYNEQFF. CDR3 DNA sequence: TGTGCCAGCAGCCTTGGGACTAGCGGTTCCTACAATGAGCAGTTCTTC. Based on the CDR3 plus reference TRBV9 and TRBJ2-1, the full variable domain is DSGVTQTPKHLITATGQRVTLRCSPRSGDLSVYWYQQSLDQGLQFLIQYYNGEERAKGNILERFSAQQFPDLHSELNLSSLELGDSALYFCASSLGTSGSYNEQFFGPGTRLTVL.

The gene calls are TRBV10-3 and TRBJ1-5; 7 positions match TRBD1. This CDR3 spans 15 amino acids. Trimming took 3 bases from V and 5 from J; bases not matched to a gene: 7. Germline CDR1 reads ENHRY; CDR2 reads SYGVKD. The CDR3 here is CAISDLGTDYQPQHF. The CDR3 DNA sequence: TGTGCCATCAGTGACCTCGGGACAGACTATCAGCCCCAGCATTTT.

The chain carries TRBV6-2 or TRBV6-3 and TRBJ2-7; 9 bases fit TRBD2. Per germline, CDR1 MNHEY and CDR2 SVGEGT. The CDR3 sequence is 15 residues long. The V and J ends lost 5 bases and 3 bases, in that order; junction bases with no gene match: 8. CDR3 coding DNA: TGTGCCAGCAGTACGGCGGGACTAGCCGGCTACGAGCAGTACTTC. This translates into CASSTAGLAGYEQYF.

The V gene is TRBV5-6, the J gene TRBJ2-7; no reliable D call. The CDR3 runs to 12 residues. Germline V gene data show CDR1 as SGHDT and CDR2 as YYEEEE. Between the trimmed V and J ends, which lost 2 bases and 1 base, there was a span of 4 bases. In DNA, the CDR3 is TGTGCCAGCAGCTTCCAGTCCTACGAGCAGTACTTC. Its protein product is CASSFQSYEQYF.

In its sample, this clone was seen a few times. V gene TRBV5-6 combines with J gene TRBJ2-7, with TRBD1 identical over 11 bases. The ends lost 4 bases at V and 3 bases at J; junction bases unmatched: 6. There are 15 residues in the CDR3. Germline CDR1 and CDR2: SGHDT and YYEEEE. The CDR3: CASSVPGTGGYEQYF. The DNA for the CDR3 is TGTGCCAGCAGCGTGCCGGGGACAGGGGGCTACGAGCAGTACTTC. The full variable domain, with the rest looked up from reference TRBV5-6 and TRBJ2-7, is DAGVTQSPTHLIKTRGQQVTLRCSPKSGHDTVSWYQQALGQGPQFIFQYYEEEERQRGNFPDRFSGHQFPNYSSELNVNALLLGDSALYLCASSVPGTGGYEQYFGPGTRLTVT.

The chain is built from TRBV9 and TRBJ2-5; 13 bases are a match to TRBD2. Germline values: CDR1 SGDLS, CDR2 YYNGEE. This CDR3 has 20 amino acids. V was pared by 2 bases and J by 4 bases, with 17 bases of the junction left unmatched. CDR3 sequence reads: CASSVPRGTSGVKRGETQYF. DNA of the CDR3: TGTGCCAGCAGCGTCCCAAGGGGGACTAGCGGGGTAAAAAGGGGAGAGACCCAGTACTTC.

V and J are TRBV7-2 and TRBJ2-1, with 8 bases identical to TRBD2. Germline V gives CDR1 SGHTA, CDR2 FQGNSA. CDR3 size: 15 residues. V lost 1 base, J lost 9 bases, and 8 bases stayed unmatched. The CDR3 DNA sequence: TGTGCCAGCAGCTTAGAGGGACTAGGTAATTCTGAGCAGTTCTTC. This gives the protein CASSLEGLGNSEQFF.

The chain uses TRBV19 and TRBJ1-2, with 8 bases lining up with TRBD1. V was pared by 3 bases and J by 7 bases, with 10 bases of the junction left unmatched. The CDR3 extends over 15 amino acids. The germline V gene encodes CDR1 LNHDA and CDR2 SQIVND (reference sequence). Here the CDR3 DNA reads TGTGCCAGTAGTATGGGCCCGGACAGGGTTGGTGGCTACACCTTC. It yields the protein CASSMGPDRVGGYTF.

There are a few counts of this clone. The rearrangement uses TRBV19 and TRBJ2-5; D is uncertain. V was pared by 3 bases and J by 1 base, with 6 bases between. The CDR3 is 13 amino acids. The germline V gene has CDR1 LNHDA and CDR2 SQIVND (reference sequence). CDR3 protein: CASSMNTQETQYF. The CDR3 nucleotides read TGTGCCAGTAGTATGAACACCCAAGAGACCCAGTACTTC.

This clone was counted only a few times. This chain connects TRBV19 to TRBJ1-5, with TRBD1 matching 8 bases. Per the germline V gene, CDR1 is LNHDA and CDR2 is SQIVND (reference sequence). CDR3 size: 13 residues. V shed 8 bases, J shed 4 bases, and the junction held 4 bases outside the gene matches. As DNA, the CDR3 is TGTGCCAGTGAACAGGGGGGTAATCAGCCCCAGCATTTT. It is translated as CASEQGGNQPQHF.

V and J are TRBV29-1 and TRBJ2-7, with TRBD2 as a possible D gene (6 bases). The length of the CDR3 is 18 residues. V shed 1 base and J shed 3 bases, with 25 bases lying between them. Germline assignment: CDR1 SQVTM and CDR2 ANQGSEA. The CDR3: CSVEGGTRRRAPRYEQYF. The CDR3 DNA reads TGCAGCGTTGAAGGCGGGACTCGGCGACGGGCTCCTCGCTACGAGCAGTACTTC.

V gene TRBV6-5 combines with J gene TRBJ1-6; D is perhaps TRBD1 (6 bases). The V gene lost 11 bases and the J gene lost 5 bases, with 19 bases spanning the gap. The CDR3 runs to 15 residues. The germline gives CDR1 MNHEY, CDR2 SVGAGI. Here the CDR3 DNA reads TGTGCCTCGGGAAAAAACAGGGCAAATAATTCACCCCTCCACTTT. Its protein product is CASGKNRANNSPLHF.

This clone was observed a handful of times. The chain uses TRBV6-1 and TRBJ2-1, with 10 bases aligning to TRBD2. CDR1 is MNHNS, CDR2 SASEGT, per germline. The CDR3 has 15 residues. J gave up 3 bases and V 3 bases, and 2 bases lay outside the gene matches. The CDR3 protein is CASSEGLAHYNEQFF. The CDR3 region has the DNA TGTGCCAGCAGTGAGGGACTAGCGCACTACAATGAGCAGTTCTTC.

The chain links TRBV6-5 to TRBJ1-3, with D possibly being TRBD1 (5 bases). The germline gives CDR1 MNHEY, CDR2 SVGAGI. This CDR3 is 16 amino acids long. Trimming removed 2 bases from V and 0 bases from J, with 11 bases in between. CDR3 DNA sequence: TGTGCCAGCAGTTACGGCAGGGCGTTCTCTGGAAACACCATATATTTT. Protein sequence: CASSYGRAFSGNTIYF.

The rearrangement uses TRBV12-3 or TRBV12-4 and TRBJ1-1; no clear D gene. The CDR3 has 13 residues. V dropped 5 bases and J dropped 4 bases, with 11 bases sitting between them. The DNA for the CDR3 is TGTGCCAGCAGTAACAGACAATTCACTGAAGCTTTCTTT. It specifies CASSNRQFTEAFF.